This T cell receptor (beta chain) is from a study of OX40 agonist ivuxolimab in advanced cancers. Study as a whole: Eligibility rules accepted prior anti-PD-1, anti-PD-L1 or anti-CTLA-4 therapy, and 35% to 45% had some.

The CDR3 is 14 amino acids. Germline V gives CDR1 MGHRA, CDR2 YSYEKL. V was cut by 2 bases and J by 6 bases, with 13 bases left in between. TCRdb's copy holds only in-frame clones and misses some; the assay was immunoSEQ multiplex PCR. The sample carries about 62,000 clones, 80% to 95% recorded once. Worth noting for this clone: The antigen remains unidentified.

Study findings and constraints: Partial responders at 0.1-3.0 mg/kg had among the lowest clonal expansion. At 0.1 to 3.0 mg/kg and by week 6, CD4+ and CD8+ T cells in the blood had expanded clonally.

The chain combines TRBV4-1 with TRBJ1-2, with TRBD1 as a possible D gene (5 bases). The source material was CD4+ or CD8+ T cells sorted from blood, sampled in a trial of the OX40 agonist ivuxolimab. This clonotype was obtained from an adult with an advanced solid tumor such as melanoma, head and neck, liver or kidney cancer. The CDR3 region is CASSQLPLGHGYTF. The DNA of the CDR3 is TGCGCCAGCAGCCAATTGCCTTTGGGGCATGGCTACACCTTC.